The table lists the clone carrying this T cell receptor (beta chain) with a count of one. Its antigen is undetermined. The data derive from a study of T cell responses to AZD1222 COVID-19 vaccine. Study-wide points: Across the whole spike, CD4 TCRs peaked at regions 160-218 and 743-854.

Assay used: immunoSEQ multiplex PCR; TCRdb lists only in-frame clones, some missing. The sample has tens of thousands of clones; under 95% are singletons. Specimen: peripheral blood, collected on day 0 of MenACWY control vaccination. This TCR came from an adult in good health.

CDR3 sequence (DNA): TGTGCCAGCAGTTTATGGGTTATGAACACTGAAGCTTTCTTT. Amino acid sequence: CASSLWVMNTEAFF. The gene calls are TRBV28 and TRBJ1-1, with D unresolved. CDR1 MDHEN and CDR2 SYDVKM come from the germline V gene. The length of the CDR3 is 14 residues. V gave up 0 bases and J gave up 0 bases, with 5 bases separating them. Filled out from reference TRBV28 and TRBJ1-1, the complete variable domain reads DVKVTQSSRYLVKRTGEKVFLECVQDMDHENMFWYRQDPGLGLRLIYFSYDVKMKEKGDIPEGYSVSREKKERFSLILESASTNQTSMYLCASSLWVMNTEAFFGQGTRLTVV.